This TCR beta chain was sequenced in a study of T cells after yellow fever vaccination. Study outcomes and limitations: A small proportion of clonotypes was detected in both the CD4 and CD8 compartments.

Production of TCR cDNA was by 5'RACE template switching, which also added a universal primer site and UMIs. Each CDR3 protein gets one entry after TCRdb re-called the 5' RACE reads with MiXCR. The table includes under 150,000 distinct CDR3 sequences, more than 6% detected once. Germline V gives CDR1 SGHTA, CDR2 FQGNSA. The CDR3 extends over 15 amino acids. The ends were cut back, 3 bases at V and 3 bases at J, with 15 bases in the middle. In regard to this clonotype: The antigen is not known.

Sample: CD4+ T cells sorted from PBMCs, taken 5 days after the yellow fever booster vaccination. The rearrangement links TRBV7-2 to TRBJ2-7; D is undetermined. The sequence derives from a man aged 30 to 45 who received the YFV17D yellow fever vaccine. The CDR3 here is CASSFLRPPGYEQYF. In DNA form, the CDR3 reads TGTGCCAGCAGCTTTTTACGACCGCCAGGCTACGAGCAGTACTTC.